This T cell receptor (beta chain) appears in the sequencing data of a study of T cell responses to AZD1222 COVID-19 vaccine. Study-wide results and limits: Compared with day 0, the breadth and depth of the Spike-specific TCR repertoire rose significantly after two doses of AZD1222. Females outnumbered males among donors, who were mostly white British; clonal diversity was possibly underestimated. Repertoire sampling occurred only after the peak T cell response. Just a handful of AZD1222 recipients were seropositive at baseline.

The method was immunoSEQ multiplex PCR; TCRdb's version includes in-frame clones alone and lacks a portion of them. The sample has around 180,000 clones; over 80% are singletons. Trimming cost V 4 bases and J 4 bases; bases outside gene matches: 2. Per the germline V gene, CDR1 is SNHLY and CDR2 is FYNNEI. The CDR3 is 14 residues long. Worth noting for this clone: What it binds is not known.

The sample consisted of peripheral blood, taken on day 0 of MenACWY control vaccination. The chain is built from TRBV2 and TRBJ1-2; 11 nucleotides line up with TRBD1. The sequence was collected from an adult in good health. CDR3 amino acids: CASSGTGGGYGYTF. DNA for the CDR3: TGTGCCAGCAGTGGGACAGGGGGCGGCTATGGCTACACCTTC.